The clone carrying this TCR beta chain appeared a few times. This entry comes from a study of blood T cell repertoires in COVID-19. Study-wide background: There were acute and convalescent COVID-19 samples, and they came from the United States, Italy and Spain. T cells, B-cell-depleted T cells, or PBMCs provided the cDNA or gDNA that served as material.

The germline V gene has CDR1 MRHNA and CDR2 SNTAGT. The V and J ends lost 6 bases and 2 bases respectively, with 8 bases between them. CDR3 size: 12 residues. Original methodology: Estimation of nucleated cell counts was performed using reference gene primer amplification. The data were produced by immunoSEQ multiplex PCR, yet TCRdb's version contains in-frame clones alone and is incomplete. The DNA gave D and trimming, while V, J and clone size come from that table. Found here are 130,000 or so clones, about 82% of them singletons; the top ten hold roughly 8.7%. The TCR was taken from a woman aged 60 to 75 with acute or convalescent COVID-19. V and J are TRBV6-4 and TRBJ2-7; no reliable D call. The sample comprised peripheral blood. The CDR3 region has the DNA TGTGCCAGCAGCAGGATCCCCTACGAGCAGTACTTC. Protein: CASSRIPYEQYF.